This T cell receptor beta chain was observed in a study of response to subunit inactivated influenza vaccine. The study, taken as a whole, reports: After each seasonal influenza vaccination, few new T cells are recruited, the authors suggested.

TCRdb fed the RT-PCR reads into MiXCR, producing one record per CDR3 protein. Here the sample spans about 180,000 distinct CDR3 sequences, about 9.3% being singletons. This clonotype has a count of ten or more. Its antigen remains unknown. Trimming stripped 0 bases from V and 5 bases from J, with 15 bases between. CDR3 length equals 16 residues. Germline CDR1 SGHRS, CDR2 YFSETQ. The sequence was collected from a man between 50 and 59 years old who received an inactivated influenza vaccine. The specimen comprised non-naive T cells sorted from PBMCs, sampled on the day of vaccination. The rearrangement uses TRBV5-1 and TRBJ2-1; maybe TRBD1 (5 bases). The CDR3 sequence is CASSLEGQGGNNEQFF. CDR3 nucleotides: TGCGCCAGCAGCTTGGAGGGGCAGGGTGGAAACAATGAGCAGTTCTTC.